One sample yielded the 17 T cell receptor beta chains listed below, sequenced in a study of shared clonotypes between healthy human individuals. Profiling relied on immunoSEQ multiplex PCR, and the TCRdb table lists in-frame clones only, not all of them. The profile covers millions of clones, with over 85% appearing a single time and more than 0.1% taken by the ten largest. The sample taken for sequencing was naive CD4+ T cells sorted from blood. Subset: CD45RA+ positively selected. Receptors originate from a man between 18 and 35 years old in good health.

This clone was counted a single time. The V gene is TRBV10-3, the J gene TRBJ2-1, with D unclear. V lost 0 bases, J lost 8 bases, and 14 bases lay in between. CDR3 length: 15 amino acids. Germline V gene lookup returns CDR1 ENHRY and CDR2 SYGVKD. This CDR3 reads CAISESSSKRDEQFF. The CDR3 DNA reads as TGTGCCATCAGTGAGTCCTCTTCCAAACGGGATGAGCAGTTCTTC.

Of note for this clone: The same CDR3 can be traced to other DNA sequences in this sample. This rearrangement joins TRBV30 to TRBJ1-5; 7 bases line up with TRBD1. V lost 5 bases, J lost 5 bases, and 6 bases stayed unmatched. The length of the CDR3 is 13 residues. Germline-derived CDR1 and CDR2 are GTSNPN and SVGIG (reference sequence). This CDR3 is CAWSDRVDQPQHF. For the CDR3, the DNA is TGTGCCTGGTCAGACAGGGTTGATCAGCCCCAGCATTTT.

The chain couples TRBV4-3 to TRBJ1-2; tentative D call: TRBD1 (6 bases). Germline V gene data show CDR1 as LGHNA and CDR2 as YSLEER. The V end lost 1 base, the J end lost 1 base, and 10 bases lay between the germline ends. The CDR3 has 15 residues. In DNA, the CDR3 is TGCGCCAGCAGCCAAGTTCCAGGGGATAACTATGGCTACACCTTC. It translates to CASSQVPGDNYGYTF.

The chain is built from TRBV15 and TRBJ1-5; TRBD1 matches at 9 bases. J gave up 7 bases and V 2 bases, and 9 bases lay outside the gene matches. The germline V gene encodes CDR1 LNHNV and CDR2 YYDKDF (reference sequence). The CDR3 is made up of 16 amino acids. CDR3 in amino acids: CATSRFQQGARQPQHF. Written as DNA, the CDR3 is TGTGCCACCAGCAGATTCCAACAGGGGGCACGACAGCCCCAGCATTTT. Combining the CDR3 with reference TRBV15 and TRBJ1-5 gives the whole variable domain DAMVIQNPRYQVTQFGKPVTLSCSQTLNHNVMYWYQQKSSQAPKLLFHYYDKDFNNEADTPDNFQSRRPNTSFCFLDIRSPGLGDTAMYLCATSRFQQGARQPQHFGDGTRLSIL.

The chain uses TRBV5-1 and TRBJ1-2; no reliable D call. Per germline, CDR1 SGHRS and CDR2 YFSETQ. The V gene lost 10 bases and the J gene lost 1 base, with 14 bases spanning the gap. There are 13 residues in the CDR3. CDR3 sequence (DNA): TGCGCCTCATCCGGAGACCTTAACTATGGCTACACCTTC. It codes for CASSGDLNYGYTF.

This sequence joins TRBV6-4 and TRBJ2-2, with 9 bases lining up with TRBD1. The length of the CDR3 is 15 residues. In germline, CDR1 is MRHNA, CDR2 SNTAGT. Losses at the gene ends were 3 bases for V and 4 bases for J; bases not matched to a gene: 3. The CDR3 bases are TGTGCCAGCAGTGAGGGACAGGGTCGCACCGGGGAGCTGTTTTTT. It specifies CASSEGQGRTGELFF.

This rearrangement joins TRBV5-4 to TRBJ2-3, with 7 bases identical to TRBD2. Germline CDR1 is SGHNT and CDR2 is YYREEE (reference sequence). Losses at the gene ends were 2 bases for V and 2 bases for J; bases not matched to a gene: 5. The CDR3 sequence is 15 residues long. The CDR3 DNA sequence: TGTGCCAGCAGCTTCGGGCTAGCGGACACAGATACGCAGTATTTT. Translating gives CASSFGLADTDTQYF. Based on the CDR3 plus reference TRBV5-4 and TRBJ2-3, the full variable domain is ETGVTQSPTHLIKTRGQQVTLRCSSQSGHNTVSWYQQALGQGPQFIFQYYREEENGRGNFPPRFSGLQFPNYSSELNVNALELDDSALYLCASSFGLADTDTQYFGPGTRLTVL.

This clone appeared a single time. The V and J genes are TRBV19 and TRBJ1-5; D unresolved. V lost 3 bases and J lost 8, with 8 bases in between. Germline values: CDR1 LNHDA, CDR2 SQIVND (reference sequence). CDR3 length: 12 residues. CDR3 protein: CASSISQEPQHF. The DNA of the CDR3 is TGTGCCAGTAGTATCTCGCAGGAGCCCCAGCATTTT.

The chain is built from TRBV7-9 and TRBJ1-2; no clear D gene. V lost 5 bases, J lost 4 bases, and 17 bases lay in between. CDR3 length equals 15 residues. Germline assignment: CDR1 SEHNR and CDR2 FQNEAQ (reference sequence). The CDR3 coding sequence is TGTGCCAGCAGCCAACAAAGTTCTTCAATCTATGGCTACACCTTC. Amino acids: CASSQQSSSIYGYTF. The whole variable domain, filled in from reference TRBV7-9 and TRBJ1-2, reads DTGVSQNPRHKITKRGQNVTFRCDPISEHNRLYWYRQTLGQGPEFLTYFQNEAQLEKSRLLSDRFSAERPKGSFSTLEIQRTEQGDSAMYLCASSQQSSSIYGYTFGSGTRLTVV.

The chain employs TRBV6-6 and TRBJ2-1, with 10 nucleotides matching TRBD2. V shed 4 bases and J 7 bases; nucleotides not matched to a gene: 10. The germline V gene has CDR1 MNHNY and CDR2 SVGAGI (reference sequence). The CDR3 runs 16 residues. The CDR3, as DNA: TGTGCCAGCAGTTCCCCTCTAGCGGGGGCGGGGAATGAGCAGTTCTTC. It is translated as CASSSPLAGAGNEQFF.

The chain recombines TRBV5-1 with TRBJ2-7; 9 bases align to TRBD1. V lost 4 bases and J lost 5; bases outside the gene matches: 7. CDR1 SGHRS and CDR2 YFSETQ come from the germline V gene. CDR3 size: 14 residues. In nucleotides, the CDR3 is TGCGCCAGCAGCGAGACAGGGGGTCTGGACGAGCAGTACTTC. Translated, it gives CASSETGGLDEQYF.

V is TRBV5-6 and J is TRBJ2-1; no reliable D call. Germline CDR1 SGHDT, CDR2 YYEEEE. Trimming took 1 base from V and 9 from J, leaving 5 bases between them. The CDR3 is made up of 11 amino acids. The CDR3 reads CASSLRGEQFF. The CDR3 coding sequence is TGTGCCAGCAGCTTGAGAGGTGAGCAGTTCTTC.

V and J are TRBV9 and TRBJ2-2; 12 nucleotides agree with TRBD1. Trimming removed 4 bases from V and 7 bases from J; junction bases left unmatched: 8. CDR1 and CDR2 (germline): SGDLS, YYNGEE. This CDR3 is built from 16 residues. The CDR3 here is CASSRGTGGTIGELFF. The CDR3 nucleotides are TGTGCCAGCAGCAGAGGGACAGGGGGCACGATCGGGGAGCTGTTTTTT.

This chain joins TRBV10-2 and TRBJ2-5; TRBD2 agrees at 9 bases. Germline values: CDR1 WSHSY, CDR2 SAAADI. The CDR3 extends over 14 amino acids. J was trimmed by 2 bases and V by 10 bases; bases with no gene match: 8. The CDR3 nucleotides are TGCGCCACCACCCCGGCGGGGGGGCAAGAGACCCAGTACTTC. Amino acid sequence: CATTPAGGQETQYF.

The genes are TRBV18 and TRBJ1-4; 7 bases fit TRBD1. Looked up from germline, CDR1 is KGHSH and CDR2 is LQKENI. V shed 3 bases and J 5 bases; nucleotides not matched to a gene: 6. This CDR3 region has 15 residues. The CDR3 region has the DNA TGTGCCAGCTCACCCCTGACAGGGTCGAATGAAAAACTGTTTTTT. Its translation: CASSPLTGSNEKLFF.

The chain carries TRBV9 and TRBJ1-6; D is possibly TRBD1 (5 bases). Germline V gene lookup returns CDR1 SGDLS and CDR2 YYNGEE. This CDR3 is 17 amino acids long. V was clipped by 5 bases and J by 0 bases, with 15 bases between them. CDR3 DNA: TGTGCCAGCAGAAGTGGGGGTGTGTTCTCCTATAATTCACCCCTCCACTTT. This translates into CASRSGGVFSYNSPLHF.

In the case of this clone: A junction boundary mismatches the germline segment, possibly from a read error. The rearrangement uses TRBV7-7 and TRBJ2-1, with 9 bases that match TRBD2. The CDR3 loop spans 15 amino acids. CDR1 is SSHAT and CDR2 is FNYEAQ in the germline V gene (reference sequence). CDR3 in amino acids: CASSSTSGAYNEQFF. The CDR3 nucleotides read TGTGCTAGCAGCTCGACTAGCGGTGCCTACAATGAGCAGTTCTTC.